The sequence of this T cell receptor beta chain was determined in a study of shared clonotypes between healthy human individuals. Study-wide context: The study used three CD4 naive, three CD4 memory, two CD8 naive and one CD8 memory plate per donor.

All of the donors resided in Nashville, Tennessee, and each was a Caucasian adult. Profiled with immunoSEQ multiplex PCR; TCRdb holds only in-frame clones, not every one. The data contain some 1 million clones, about 75% of them singletons. J lost 4 bases, V lost 5 bases, and 9 bases had no gene match. This CDR3 region has 15 residues. The germline gives CDR1 LGHNT, CDR2 FRNRAP. Material: memory CD4+ T cells sorted from blood. Subset defined: CD45RA-negative fraction. V and J are TRBV12-5 and TRBJ2-3, with 7 bases identical to TRBD2. This clonotype was obtained from a man aged 18 to 30 in good health. The CDR3 nucleotides are TGTGCTAGTGGTAGAATGACTAGCACCTCAGATACGCAGTATTTT. Translation gives CASGRMTSTSDTQYF.